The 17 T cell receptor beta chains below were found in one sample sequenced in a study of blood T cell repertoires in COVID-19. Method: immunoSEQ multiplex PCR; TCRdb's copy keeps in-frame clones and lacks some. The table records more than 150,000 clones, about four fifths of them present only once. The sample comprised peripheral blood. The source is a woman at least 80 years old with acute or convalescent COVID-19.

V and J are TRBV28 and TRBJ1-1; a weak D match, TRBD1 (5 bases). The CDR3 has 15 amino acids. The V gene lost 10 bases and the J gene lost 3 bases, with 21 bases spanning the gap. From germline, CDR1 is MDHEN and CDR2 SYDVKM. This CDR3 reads CATRPAGFGDTEAFF. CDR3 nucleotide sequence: TGTGCCACACGACCCGCAGGGTTTGGGGACACTGAAGCTTTCTTT.

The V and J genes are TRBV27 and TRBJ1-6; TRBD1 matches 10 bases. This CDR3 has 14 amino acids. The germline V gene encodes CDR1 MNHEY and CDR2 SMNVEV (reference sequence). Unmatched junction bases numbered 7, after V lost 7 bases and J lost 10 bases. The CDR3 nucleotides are TGTGCCAGCAAAGGACAGGGGGTGCGATCACCCCTCCACTTT. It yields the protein CASKGQGVRSPLHF.

CDR3 amino acids: CASGPRQGKIGGYTF. The CDR3 nucleotides are TGTGCCAGCGGCCCTCGACAGGGAAAGATAGGTGGCTACACCTTC. V is TRBV6-5 and J is TRBJ1-2; 7 bases map to TRBD1. Germline V lookup: CDR1 MNHEY, CDR2 SVGAGI. The length of the CDR3 is 15 residues. J gave up 7 bases and V 8 bases, and 16 bases lay outside the gene matches.

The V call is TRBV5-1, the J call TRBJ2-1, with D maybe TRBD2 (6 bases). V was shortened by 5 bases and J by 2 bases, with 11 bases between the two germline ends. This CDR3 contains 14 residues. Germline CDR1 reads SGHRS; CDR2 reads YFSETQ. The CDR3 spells CASSAGITYNEQFF. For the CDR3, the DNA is TGCGCCAGCAGTGCGGGGATCACCTACAATGAGCAGTTCTTC.

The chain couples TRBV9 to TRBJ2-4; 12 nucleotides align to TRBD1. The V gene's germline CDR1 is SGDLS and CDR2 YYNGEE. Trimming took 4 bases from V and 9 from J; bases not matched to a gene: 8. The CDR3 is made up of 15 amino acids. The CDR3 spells CASSPGQGAFGIQYF. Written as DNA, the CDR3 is TGTGCCAGCAGCCCGGGACAGGGGGCGTTTGGCATTCAGTACTTC.

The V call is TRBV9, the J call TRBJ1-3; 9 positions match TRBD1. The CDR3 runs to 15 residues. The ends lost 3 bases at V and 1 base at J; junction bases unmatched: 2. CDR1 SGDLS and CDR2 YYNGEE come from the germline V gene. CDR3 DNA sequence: TGTGCCAGCAGCGCTGGGACAGGGTCTGGAAACACCATATATTTT. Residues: CASSAGTGSGNTIYF.

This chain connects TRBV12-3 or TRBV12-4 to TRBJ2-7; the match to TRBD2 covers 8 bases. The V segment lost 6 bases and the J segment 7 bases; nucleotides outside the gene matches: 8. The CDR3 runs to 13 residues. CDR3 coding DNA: TGTGCCAGCAGCCTAAGCGGGAGAGGGGAGCAGTACTTC. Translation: CASSLSGRGEQYF.

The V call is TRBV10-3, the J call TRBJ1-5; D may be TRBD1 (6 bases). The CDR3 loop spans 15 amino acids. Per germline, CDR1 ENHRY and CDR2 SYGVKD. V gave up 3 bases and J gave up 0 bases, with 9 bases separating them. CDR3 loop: CAISEQGISNQPQHF. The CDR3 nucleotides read TGTGCCATCAGTGAACAGGGAATTAGCAATCAGCCCCAGCATTTT.

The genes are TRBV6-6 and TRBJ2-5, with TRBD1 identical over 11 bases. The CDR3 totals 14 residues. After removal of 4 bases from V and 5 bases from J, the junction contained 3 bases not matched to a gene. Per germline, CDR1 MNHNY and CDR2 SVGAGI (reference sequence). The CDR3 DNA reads TGTGCCAGCAGTTCCCGGACAGGGGGCGAGACCCAGTACTTC. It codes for CASSSRTGGETQYF.

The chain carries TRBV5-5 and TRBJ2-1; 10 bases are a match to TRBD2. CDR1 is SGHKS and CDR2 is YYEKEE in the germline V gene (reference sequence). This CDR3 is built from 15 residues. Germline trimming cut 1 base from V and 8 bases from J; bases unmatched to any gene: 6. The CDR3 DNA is TGTGCCAGCAGCTTGTCCAGCGGGAGGGCCGATGAGCAGTTCTTC. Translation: CASSLSSGRADEQFF.

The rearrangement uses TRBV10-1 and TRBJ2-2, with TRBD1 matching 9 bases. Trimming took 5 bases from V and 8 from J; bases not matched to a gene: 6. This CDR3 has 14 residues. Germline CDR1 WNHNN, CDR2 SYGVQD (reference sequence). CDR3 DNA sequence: TGCGCCAGCAGTACAGGGGGCGCGGGGGGGGAGCTGTTTTTT. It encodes CASSTGGAGGELFF.

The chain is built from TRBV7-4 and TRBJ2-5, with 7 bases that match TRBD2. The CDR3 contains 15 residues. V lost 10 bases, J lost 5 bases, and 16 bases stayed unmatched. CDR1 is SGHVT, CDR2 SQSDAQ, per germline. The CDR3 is CAIQGGREPWETQYF. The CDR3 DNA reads TGTGCCATCCAAGGAGGGCGGGAGCCATGGGAGACCCAGTACTTC.

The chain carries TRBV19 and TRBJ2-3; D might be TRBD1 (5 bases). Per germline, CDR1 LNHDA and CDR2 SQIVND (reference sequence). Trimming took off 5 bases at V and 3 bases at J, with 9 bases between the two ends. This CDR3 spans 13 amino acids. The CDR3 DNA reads TGTGCCAGTAGTCACCAGGGTACAGATACGCAGTATTTT. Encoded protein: CASSHQGTDTQYF. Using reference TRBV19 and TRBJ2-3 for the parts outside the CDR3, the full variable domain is DGGITQSPKYLFRKEGQNVTLSCEQNLNHDAMYWYRQDPGQGLRLIYYSQIVNDFQKGDIAEGYSVSREKKESFPLTVTSAQKNPTAFYLCASSHQGTDTQYFGPGTRLTVL.

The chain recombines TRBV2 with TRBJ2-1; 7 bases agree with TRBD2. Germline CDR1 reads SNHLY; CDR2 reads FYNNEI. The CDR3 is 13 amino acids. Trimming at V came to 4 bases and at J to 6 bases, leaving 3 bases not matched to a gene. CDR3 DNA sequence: TGTGCCAGCAGTGCCGGGACTACCAATGAGCAGTTCTTC. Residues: CASSAGTTNEQFF. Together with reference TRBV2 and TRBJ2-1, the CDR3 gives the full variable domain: EPEVTQTPSHQVTQMGQEVILRCVPISNHLYFYWYRQILGQKVEFLVSFYNNEISEKSEIFDDQFSVERPDGSNFTLKIRSTKLEDSAMYFCASSAGTTNEQFFGPGTRLTVL.

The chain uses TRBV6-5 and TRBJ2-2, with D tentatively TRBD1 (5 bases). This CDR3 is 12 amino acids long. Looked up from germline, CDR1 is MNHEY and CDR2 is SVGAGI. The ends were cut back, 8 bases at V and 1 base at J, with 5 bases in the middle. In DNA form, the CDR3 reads TGTGCCAGCCAGGGGAACACCGGGGAGCTGTTTTTT. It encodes CASQGNTGELFF.

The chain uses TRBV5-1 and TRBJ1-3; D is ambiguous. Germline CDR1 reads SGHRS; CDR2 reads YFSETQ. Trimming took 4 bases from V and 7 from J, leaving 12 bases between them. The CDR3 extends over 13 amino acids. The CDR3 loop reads CASSGTTRNTIYF. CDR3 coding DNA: TGCGCCAGCAGCGGAACTACGAGGAACACCATATATTTT.

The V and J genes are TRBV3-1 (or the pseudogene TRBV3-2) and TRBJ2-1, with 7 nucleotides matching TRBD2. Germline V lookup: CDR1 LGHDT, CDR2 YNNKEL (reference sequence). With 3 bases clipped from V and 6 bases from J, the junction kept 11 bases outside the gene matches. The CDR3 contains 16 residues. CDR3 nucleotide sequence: TGTGCCAGCAGCCAGAGAAGGATCGAGCGGGGCAATGAGCAGTTCTTC. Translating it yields CASSQRRIERGNEQFF.